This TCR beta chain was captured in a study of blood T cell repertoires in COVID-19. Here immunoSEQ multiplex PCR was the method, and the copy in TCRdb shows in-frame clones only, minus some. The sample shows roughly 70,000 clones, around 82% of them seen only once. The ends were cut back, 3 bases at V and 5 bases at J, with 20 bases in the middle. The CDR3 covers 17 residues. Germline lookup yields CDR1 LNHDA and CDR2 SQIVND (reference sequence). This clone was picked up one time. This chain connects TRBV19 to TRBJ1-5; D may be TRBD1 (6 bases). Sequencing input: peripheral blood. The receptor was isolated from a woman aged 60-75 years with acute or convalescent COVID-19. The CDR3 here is CASSIPRGGSGDQPQHF. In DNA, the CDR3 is TGTGCCAGTAGTATCCCTCGGGGGGGCTCGGGGGATCAGCCCCAGCATTTT.